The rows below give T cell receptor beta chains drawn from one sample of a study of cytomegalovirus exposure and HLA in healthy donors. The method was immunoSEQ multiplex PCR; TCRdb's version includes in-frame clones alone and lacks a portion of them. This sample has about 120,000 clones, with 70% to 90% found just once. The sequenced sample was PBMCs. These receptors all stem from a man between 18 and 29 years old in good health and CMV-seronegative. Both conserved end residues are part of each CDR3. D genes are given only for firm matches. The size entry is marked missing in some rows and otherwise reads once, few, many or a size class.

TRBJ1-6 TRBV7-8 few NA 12 CASSSRNSPLHF TGTGCCAGCAGCAGTAGAAATTCACCCCTCCACTTT
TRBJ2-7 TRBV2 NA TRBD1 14 CASSEGQGSYEQYF TGTGCCAGCAGTGAAGGACAGGGGTCCTACGAGCAGTACTTC
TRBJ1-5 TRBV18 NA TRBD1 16 CASSPQTGQGNQPQHF TGTGCCAGCTCACCACAGACGGGACAGGGTAATCAGCCCCAGCATTTT
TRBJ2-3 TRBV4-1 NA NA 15 CASSQDPAGADTQYF TGCGCCAGCAGCCAAGACCCAGCAGGTGCAGATACGCAGTATTTT
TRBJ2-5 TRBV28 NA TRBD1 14 CASRLGQGRETQYF TGTGCCAGCAGACTGGGACAGGGAAGAGAGACCCAGTACTTC
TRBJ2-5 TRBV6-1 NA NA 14 CASNRETGGETQYF TGTGCCAGCAACCGAGAGACAGGTGGGGAGACCCAGTACTTC
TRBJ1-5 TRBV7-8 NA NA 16 CASSFGSRRGNQPQHF TGTGCCAGCAGCTTCGGGTCTCGTCGAGGGAATCAGCCCCAGCATTTT
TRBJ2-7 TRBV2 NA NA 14 CAILGHRLSYEQYF TGTGCCATTTTAGGACACCGACTCTCCTACGAGCAGTACTTC
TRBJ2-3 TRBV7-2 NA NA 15 CASSLEGGNTDTQYF TGTGCCAGCAGCTTAGAGGGAGGAAACACAGATACGCAGTATTTT
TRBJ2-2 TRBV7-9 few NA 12 CASSFGAGELFF TGTGCCAGCAGCTTCGGGGCCGGGGAGCTGTTTTTT
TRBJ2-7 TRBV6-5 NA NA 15 CASSYSIQASYEQYF TGTGCCAGCAGTTACTCGATCCAGGCATCCTACGAGCAGTACTTC
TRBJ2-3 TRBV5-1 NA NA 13 CASSSPGTDTQYF TGCGCCAGCAGCTCCCCGGGAACAGATACGCAGTATTTT
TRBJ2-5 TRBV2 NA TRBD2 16 CASSTNLAGGQETQYF TGTGCCAGCAGCACCAATCTAGCGGGAGGGCAAGAGACCCAGTACTTC
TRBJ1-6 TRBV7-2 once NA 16 CASSHNGPHSNSPLHF TGTGCCAGCAGCCATAATGGGCCTCACTCCAATTCACCCCTCCACTTT
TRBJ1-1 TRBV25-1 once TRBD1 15 CASSSKTGGNTEAFF TGTGCCAGCAGTTCGAAGACAGGGGGGAACACTGAAGCTTTCTTT
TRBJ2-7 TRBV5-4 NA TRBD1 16 CASSSGQVVTTYEQYF TGTGCCAGCAGCTCTGGACAGGTTGTTACTACCTACGAGCAGTACTTC
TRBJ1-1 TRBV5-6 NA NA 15 CASSLAPGMNTEAFF TGTGCCAGCAGCTTGGCCCCAGGGATGAACACTGAAGCTTTCTTT
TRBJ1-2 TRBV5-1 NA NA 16 CASSLYRTENNYGYTF TGCGCCAGCAGCTTGTACAGGACCGAGAATAACTATGGCTACACCTTC
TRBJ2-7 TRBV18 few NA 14 CASSPSSGAYEQYF TGTGCCAGCTCACCTTCCAGCGGAGCTTACGAGCAGTACTTC
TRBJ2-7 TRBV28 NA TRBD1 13 CASSPAPRQGRDF TGTGCCAGCAGTCCAGCCCCCAGACAGGGGCGCGACTTC
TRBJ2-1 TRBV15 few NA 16 CAIRRLQGLSNNEQFF TGTGCCATCCGACGCCTTCAGGGCCTATCCAACAATGAGCAGTTCTTC
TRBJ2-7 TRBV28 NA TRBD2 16 CASSPPTGSGIYEQYF TGTGCCAGCAGTCCGCCGACGGGTAGCGGGATTTACGAGCAGTACTTC
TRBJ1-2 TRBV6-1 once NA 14 CASRQAGGGFGYTF TGTGCCAGCAGACAGGCGGGGGGAGGTTTCGGCTACACCTTC
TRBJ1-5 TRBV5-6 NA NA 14 CASSLGGGRQPQHF TGTGCCAGCAGCCTCGGGGGGGGCAGGCAGCCCCAGCATTTT
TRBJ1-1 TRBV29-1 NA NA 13 CSVVPGHGGEAFF TGCAGCGTTGTACCAGGGCACGGGGGTGAAGCTTTCTTT
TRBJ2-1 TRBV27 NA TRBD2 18 CASSLNPPGAGGVNEQFF TGTGCCAGCAGTTTAAACCCTCCCGGAGCGGGGGGTGTCAATGAGCAGTTCTTC
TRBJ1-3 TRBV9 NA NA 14 CASSVGGPPNTIYF TGTGCCAGCAGCGTAGGGGGGCCACCCAACACCATATATTTT
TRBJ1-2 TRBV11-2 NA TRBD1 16 CASSLDADRVNYGYTF TGTGCCAGCAGCTTAGATGCCGACAGGGTCAACTATGGCTACACCTTC
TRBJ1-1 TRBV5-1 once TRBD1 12 CASQGQESEAFF TGCGCCAGCCAAGGACAGGAAAGTGAAGCTTTCTTT
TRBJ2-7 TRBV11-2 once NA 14 CASSSTQGWNEQYF TGTGCCAGCAGCTCGACACAGGGATGGAACGAGCAGTACTTC
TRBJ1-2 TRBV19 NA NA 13 CASSPLGWYGYTF TGTGCCAGTAGTCCCCTGGGCTGGTATGGCTACACCTTC
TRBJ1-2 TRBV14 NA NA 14 CASSQVARSEGYTF TGTGCCAGCAGCCAAGTCGCCCGGTCCGAAGGCTACACCTTC
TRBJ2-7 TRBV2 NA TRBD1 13 CARRGQASYEQYF TGTGCCAGACGTGGACAGGCGTCCTACGAGCAGTACTTC
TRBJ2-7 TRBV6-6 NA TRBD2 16 CASSFALAGGPHEQYF TGTGCCAGCAGTTTTGCCCTAGCGGGAGGGCCCCACGAGCAGTACTTC
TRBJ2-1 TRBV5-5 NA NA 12 CASSLRSNEQFF TGTGCCAGCAGCCTCAGAAGCAATGAGCAGTTCTTC
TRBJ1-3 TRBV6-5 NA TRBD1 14 CASSRTGPGNTIYF TGTGCCAGCAGTCGGACAGGTCCCGGAAACACCATATATTTT
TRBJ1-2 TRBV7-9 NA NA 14 CASSWVQPLGGYTF TGTGCCAGCAGCTGGGTACAGCCATTAGGTGGCTACACCTTC
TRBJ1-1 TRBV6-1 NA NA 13 CASSGRGVTEAFF TGTGCCAGCAGTGGACGGGGGGTCACTGAAGCTTTCTTT
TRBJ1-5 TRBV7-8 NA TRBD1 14 CASRRDREFQPQHF TGTGCCAGCAGGAGGGACAGGGAGTTTCAGCCCCAGCATTTT
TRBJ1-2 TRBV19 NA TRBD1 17 CASSIRAGTGTNYGYTF TGTGCCAGTAGTATACGTGCCGGGACAGGGACTAACTATGGCTACACCTTC
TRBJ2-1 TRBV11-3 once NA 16 CASSLTQSFPYNEQFF TGTGCCAGCAGCTTAACCCAAAGCTTTCCCTACAATGAGCAGTTCTTC
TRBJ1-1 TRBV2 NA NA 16 CASSVSEGMYATEAFF TGTGCCAGCAGTGTAAGTGAGGGAATGTACGCGACTGAAGCTTTCTTT
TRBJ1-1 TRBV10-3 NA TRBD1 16 CAISEPGQPMNTEAFF TGTGCCATCAGTGAGCCGGGACAGCCCATGAACACTGAAGCTTTCTTT
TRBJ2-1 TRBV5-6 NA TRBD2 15 CASSLVREGNNEQFF TGTGCCAGCAGCTTAGTGCGGGAGGGTAACAATGAGCAGTTCTTC
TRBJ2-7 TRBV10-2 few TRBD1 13 CASSQGARYEQYF TGCGCCAGCAGTCAGGGGGCGCGGTACGAGCAGTACTTC
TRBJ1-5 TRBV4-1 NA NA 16 CASSQENSPSNQPQHF TGCGCCAGCAGCCAAGAGAACAGTCCTAGCAATCAGCCCCAGCATTTT
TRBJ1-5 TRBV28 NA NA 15 CASSFRDNLNQPQHF TGTGCCAGCAGTTTCAGGGACAATCTTAATCAGCCCCAGCATTTT
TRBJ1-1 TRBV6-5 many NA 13 CASSSRENTEAFF TGTGCCAGCAGTTCTCGAGAGAACACTGAAGCTTTCTTT
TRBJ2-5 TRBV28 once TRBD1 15 CASSSRTGYQETQYF TGTGCCAGCAGTTCGCGGACAGGGTACCAAGAGACCCAGTACTTC